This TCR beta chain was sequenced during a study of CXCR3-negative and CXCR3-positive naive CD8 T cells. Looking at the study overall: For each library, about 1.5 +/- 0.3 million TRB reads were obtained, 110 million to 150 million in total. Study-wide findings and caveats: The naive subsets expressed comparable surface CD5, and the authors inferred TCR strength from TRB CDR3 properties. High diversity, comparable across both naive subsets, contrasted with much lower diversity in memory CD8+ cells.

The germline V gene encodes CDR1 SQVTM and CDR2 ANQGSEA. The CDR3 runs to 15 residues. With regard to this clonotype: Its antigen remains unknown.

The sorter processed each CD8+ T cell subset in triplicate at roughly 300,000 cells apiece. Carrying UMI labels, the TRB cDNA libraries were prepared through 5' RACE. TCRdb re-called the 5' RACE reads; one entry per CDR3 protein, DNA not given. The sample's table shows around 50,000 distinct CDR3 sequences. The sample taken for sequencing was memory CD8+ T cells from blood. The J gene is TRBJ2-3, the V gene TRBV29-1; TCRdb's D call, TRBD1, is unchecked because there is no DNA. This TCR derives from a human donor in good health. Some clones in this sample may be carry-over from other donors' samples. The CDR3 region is CSVEDSQGWTDTQYF.